The 26 T cell receptor beta chains below come from one sample, sequenced in a study of blood T cell repertoires in COVID-19. Clones were sequenced by immunoSEQ multiplex PCR, and TCRdb holds only the in-frame ones, with some missing. The profile covers fewer than 350,000 clones, with approximately 90% appearing a single time and about 6.1% taken by the ten largest. Sequencing input: PBMCs or T cells enriched from blood (not recorded which). The receptors here all came from a woman aged 35 to 49 who had recovered from COVID-19.

This chain connects TRBV20-1 to TRBJ1-1, with D possibly TRBD1 on 6 matching bases. CDR3 size: 14 residues. With 3 bases removed from V and 0 bases from J, the gap between germline ends came to 11 bases. Germline lookup yields CDR1 DFQATT and CDR2 SNEGSKA (reference sequence). This CDR3 is CSASDRFMNTEAFF. Written as DNA, the CDR3 is TGCAGTGCTAGTGACAGGTTTATGAACACTGAAGCTTTCTTT.

J is TRBJ1-2 and V is TRBV4-3, with TRBD1 as a possible D gene (5 bases). Trimming stripped 1 base from V and 2 bases from J, with 20 bases between. From germline, CDR1 is LGHNA and CDR2 YSLEER. The CDR3 has 18 amino acids. CDR3 in DNA: TGCGCCAGCAGCCAAGGGTTATTGGGGCAGGGAGGAAACTATGGCTACACCTTC. Protein product: CASSQGLLGQGGNYGYTF.

The chain combines TRBV14 with TRBJ2-7; no definite D call. The CDR3 sequence is 12 residues long. Looked up from germline, CDR1 is SGHDN and CDR2 is FVKESK. The V end lost 2 bases, the J end lost 2 bases, and 4 bases lay between the germline ends. DNA for the CDR3: TGTGCCAGCAGCCAAAGCACCTACGAGCAGTACTTC. This codes for CASSQSTYEQYF.

The chain has TRBV7-8 and TRBJ2-1, with D perhaps TRBD2 (5 bases). CDR1 and CDR2 (germline): SGHVS, FQNEAQ. V lost 5 bases to trimming and J lost 4 bases, with 12 bases between them. The CDR3 runs 14 residues. This CDR3 is CASSPRTGYNEQFF. For the CDR3, the DNA is TGTGCCAGCAGCCCCCGGACTGGATACAATGAGCAGTTCTTC.

V and J are TRBV5-6 and TRBJ2-1; 7 bases line up with TRBD2. The CDR3 covers 15 residues. Germline assignment: CDR1 SGHDT and CDR2 YYEEEE. With 4 bases clipped from V and 7 bases from J, the junction kept 11 bases outside the gene matches. The CDR3 here is CASSPGLDVGNEQFF. Here the CDR3 DNA reads TGTGCCAGCAGCCCAGGACTAGACGTGGGGAATGAGCAGTTCTTC.

The V and J genes are TRBV5-6 and TRBJ1-2; possible D gene TRBD1, 6 bases. There are 17 residues in the CDR3. V lost 5 bases, J lost 1 base, and 21 bases lay in between. Germline V gene lookup returns CDR1 SGHDT and CDR2 YYEEEE. The CDR3 bases are TGTGCCAGCAGACAGGGAGGGGTGCAAGGAAGTAACTATGGCTACACCTTC. Its protein product is CASRQGGVQGSNYGYTF. The variable domain in full, with the rest retrieved from reference TRBV5-6 and TRBJ1-2, is DAGVTQSPTHLIKTRGQQVTLRCSPKSGHDTVSWYQQALGQGPQFIFQYYEEEERQRGNFPDRFSGHQFPNYSSELNVNALLLGDSALYLCASRQGGVQGSNYGYTFGSGTRLTVV.

This clone was found once. The genes are TRBV7-9 and TRBJ1-5; D may be TRBD1 (6 bases). The CDR3 has 16 amino acids. Deletions cut 1 base from V and 6 bases from J, with 16 bases between. Germline V gene lookup returns CDR1 SEHNR and CDR2 FQNEAQ (reference sequence). The CDR3 sequence is CASSLGGQDMSQPQHF. In nucleotides, the CDR3 is TGTGCCAGCAGCTTAGGGGGGCAGGACATGTCTCAGCCCCAGCATTTT.

The chain is built from TRBV3-1 (or the pseudogene TRBV3-2) and TRBJ2-7, with 9 nucleotides matching TRBD2. CDR3 size: 19 residues. The junction had 21 bases not matched to a gene; V was cut back by 3 bases and J by 6 bases. The germline CDR1 and CDR2 sequences are LGHDT and YNNKEL (reference sequence). This chain's CDR3 is CASSQLRVAGDVTSGEQYF. CDR3 DNA: TGTGCCAGCAGCCAGCTAAGGGTAGCGGGAGATGTCACCAGTGGCGAGCAGTACTTC.

The rearrangement uses TRBV12-3 or TRBV12-4 and TRBJ2-7; D uncertain. The V and J ends lost 6 bases and 6 bases respectively, with 15 bases between them. The CDR3 sequence is 13 residues long. This CDR3 reads CASSLTHAGEQYF. The CDR3, as DNA: TGTGCCAGCAGCCTGACCCATGCAGGCGAGCAGTACTTC.

This clone appeared a few times. The chain links TRBV6-5 to TRBJ2-7; weak D call: TRBD1 (6 bases). This CDR3 spans 14 amino acids. CDR1 MNHEY and CDR2 SVGAGI come from the germline V gene. V lost 6 bases, J lost 3 bases, and 15 bases lay in between. CDR3 DNA: TGTGCCAGCAGCAGGGGAGATATCGGCTACGAGCAGTACTTC. Residues: CASSRGDIGYEQYF.

This chain links TRBV28 with TRBJ1-3; perhaps TRBD1 as D (5 bases). CDR1 MDHEN and CDR2 SYDVKM come from the germline V gene. V was pared by 6 bases and J by 0 bases, with 18 bases between. This CDR3 spans 17 amino acids. CDR3 in DNA: TGTGCCAGCAGGGGCGTAGTCGGGGGGAGCTCTGGAAACACCATATATTTT. Its translation is CASRGVVGGSSGNTIYF.

This rearrangement joins TRBV28 to TRBJ1-1, with 7 bases that match TRBD1. Losses at the gene ends were 6 bases for V and 0 bases for J; bases not matched to a gene: 4. Germline V lookup: CDR1 MDHEN, CDR2 SYDVKM. The CDR3 contains 14 residues. CDR3: CASSSGTVNTEAFF. The CDR3 region has the DNA TGTGCCAGCAGCTCCGGGACAGTGAACACTGAAGCTTTCTTT.

The chain uses TRBV12-3 or TRBV12-4 and TRBJ1-5; D may be TRBD1 (5 bases). This CDR3 spans 13 amino acids. Trimming removed 3 bases at V and 6 bases at J, with 9 bases between. This chain's CDR3 is CASSFGGSQPQHF. The CDR3 DNA reads as TGTGCCAGCAGTTTCGGGGGGAGTCAGCCCCAGCATTTT.

The V call is TRBV5-4, the J call TRBJ2-7, with 7 bases fitting TRBD2. This CDR3 has 14 amino acids. Per the germline V gene, CDR1 is SGHNT and CDR2 is YYREEE (reference sequence). V gave up 0 bases and J gave up 3 bases; unmatched junction bases: 3. Here the CDR3 reads CASSLAASGYEQYF. The CDR3 DNA is TGTGCCAGCAGCTTGGCCGCTAGCGGCTACGAGCAGTACTTC.

This clone appeared a single time. This chain connects TRBV7-8 to TRBJ2-7, with 9 bases fitting TRBD2. CDR1 is SGHVS and CDR2 is FQNEAQ in the germline V gene. J gave up 4 bases and V 1 base, and 5 bases lay outside the gene matches. This CDR3 is built from 15 residues. CDR3 protein: CASSLELAGAYEQYF. DNA of the CDR3: TGTGCCAGCAGCTTAGAACTAGCGGGTGCTTACGAGCAGTACTTC.

For this clone: One junction end does not reproduce the germline sequence, and a read error may be involved. This rearrangement joins TRBV7-7 to TRBJ1-5; 7 bases match TRBD1. There are 14 residues in the CDR3. The germline gives CDR1 SSHAT, CDR2 FNYEAQ (reference sequence). The CDR3 is CASSSTGDSQPQHF. The CDR3, as DNA: TGTGCTAGCAGCTCCACAGGGGACAGTCAGCCCCAGCATTTT.

This sequence joins TRBV7-3 and TRBJ2-2; 12 nucleotides agree with TRBD2. Losses at the gene ends were 5 bases for V and 5 bases for J; bases not matched to a gene: 3. Looked up from germline, CDR1 is SGHTA and CDR2 is FQGTGA. The CDR3 covers 15 residues. The CDR3 loop is CASSMTSGSTGELFF. The CDR3, as DNA: TGTGCCAGCAGCATGACTAGCGGGAGTACCGGGGAGCTGTTTTTT.

Here the CDR3 DNA reads TGTGCCAGCAGTCACCGGGACTCCCGAGATACGCAGTATTTT. Amino acids: CASSHRDSRDTQYF. The V gene is TRBV6-5, the J gene TRBJ2-3; possible D gene TRBD2, 6 bases. Trimming took off 5 bases at V and 5 bases at J, with 14 bases between the two ends. The CDR3 runs to 14 residues. Germline V gives CDR1 MNHEY, CDR2 SVGAGI.

This chain connects TRBV28 to TRBJ2-7, with TRBD1 identical over 8 bases. V was clipped by 7 bases and J by 4 bases; unmatched bases: 12. This CDR3 contains 15 residues. Germline V gives CDR1 MDHEN, CDR2 SYDVKM. For the CDR3, the DNA is TGTGCCAGCAATGCCCCGGGACAGGTCGATTACGAGCAGTACTTC. The encoded protein is CASNAPGQVDYEQYF.

The chain links TRBV11-3 to TRBJ1-1; D is ambiguous. CDR1 and CDR2 (germline): SGHNT, YENEEA. The CDR3 covers 12 residues. The ends were cut back, 1 base at V and 7 bases at J, with 7 bases in the middle. The CDR3 bases are TGTGCCAGCAGCTTAGTGGCGGGTGAAGCTTTCTTT. The encoded protein is CASSLVAGEAFF.

The rearrangement joins TRBV14 to TRBJ1-3; D is uncertain. Per germline, CDR1 SGHDN and CDR2 FVKESK. The CDR3 has 14 residues. Trimming took 2 bases from V and 0 from J, leaving 5 bases between them. CDR3 coding DNA: TGTGCCAGCAGCCAACAGATCTCTGGAAACACCATATATTTT. Translated, it gives CASSQQISGNTIYF.

This rearrangement joins TRBV27 to TRBJ2-7; TRBD2 might be the D (5 bases). Trimming pared 2 bases from V and 3 bases from J, leaving 14 bases between. The CDR3 loop spans 15 amino acids. The germline gives CDR1 MNHEY, CDR2 SMNVEV (reference sequence). Here the CDR3 DNA reads TGTGCCAGCAGTTTACGAGGGTTACGGAACTACGAGCAGTACTTC. It encodes CASSLRGLRNYEQYF.

V usage is TRBV5-1 and J usage is TRBJ2-5, with D possibly TRBD1 on 7 matching bases. In germline, CDR1 is SGHRS, CDR2 YFSETQ. This CDR3 has 14 residues. V was shortened by 5 bases and J by 1 base, with 12 bases between the two germline ends. The CDR3 region has the DNA TGCGCCAGCAGAGGGGGGACAGCCCAAGAGACCCAGTACTTC. Translating gives CASRGGTAQETQYF.

The chain couples TRBV28 to TRBJ2-5, with TRBD1 matching 9 bases. Trimming took 5 bases from V and 5 from J; bases not matched to a gene: 6. The length of the CDR3 is 14 residues. CDR1 and CDR2 (germline): MDHEN, SYDVKM. CDR3 sequence: CASSAGTGLETQYF. CDR3 in DNA: TGTGCCAGCAGTGCAGGGACAGGGTTGGAGACCCAGTACTTC. The variable domain in full, completed from reference TRBV28 and TRBJ2-5, reads DVKVTQSSRYLVKRTGEKVFLECVQDMDHENMFWYRQDPGLGLRLIYFSYDVKMKEKGDIPEGYSVSREKKERFSLILESASTNQTSMYLCASSAGTGLETQYFGPGTRLLVL.

V gene TRBV5-4 combines with J gene TRBJ2-7; TRBD1 is a possible D gene (6 bases). The CDR3 contains 14 residues. Germline V gene lookup returns CDR1 SGHNT and CDR2 YYREEE (reference sequence). V lost 3 bases, J lost 2 bases, and 12 bases lay in between. DNA of the CDR3: TGTGCCAGCAGCTCTATGGACAGTCCCTACGAGCAGTACTTC. This translates into CASSSMDSPYEQYF.

This clone showed up just once. The chain links TRBV11-2 to TRBJ2-7, with 8 bases fitting TRBD1. This CDR3 is built from 15 residues. V shed 8 bases and J 7 bases; nucleotides not matched to a gene: 16. CDR1 and CDR2 (germline): SGHAT, FQNNGV. The CDR3 protein is CASLLGTGLRGEQYF. The CDR3 nucleotides are TGTGCCAGCCTTTTGGGGACAGGCTTAAGGGGGGAGCAGTACTTC.